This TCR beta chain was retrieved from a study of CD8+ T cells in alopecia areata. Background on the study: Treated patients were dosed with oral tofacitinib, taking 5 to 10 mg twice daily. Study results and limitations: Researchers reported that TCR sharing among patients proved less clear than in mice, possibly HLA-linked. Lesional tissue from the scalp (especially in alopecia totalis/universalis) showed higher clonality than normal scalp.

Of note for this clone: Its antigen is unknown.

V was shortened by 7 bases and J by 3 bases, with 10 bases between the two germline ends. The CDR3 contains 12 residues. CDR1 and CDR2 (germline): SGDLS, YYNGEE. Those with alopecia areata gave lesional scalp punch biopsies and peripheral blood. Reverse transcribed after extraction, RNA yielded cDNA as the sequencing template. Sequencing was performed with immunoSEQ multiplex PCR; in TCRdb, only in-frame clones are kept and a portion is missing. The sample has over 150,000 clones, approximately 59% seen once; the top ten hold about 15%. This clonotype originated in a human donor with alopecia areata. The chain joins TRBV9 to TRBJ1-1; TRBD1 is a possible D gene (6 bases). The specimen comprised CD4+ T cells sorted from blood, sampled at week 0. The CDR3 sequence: CASSRGDTEAFF. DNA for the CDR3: TGTGCCAGCTCAAGGGGGGACACTGAAGCTTTCTTT.